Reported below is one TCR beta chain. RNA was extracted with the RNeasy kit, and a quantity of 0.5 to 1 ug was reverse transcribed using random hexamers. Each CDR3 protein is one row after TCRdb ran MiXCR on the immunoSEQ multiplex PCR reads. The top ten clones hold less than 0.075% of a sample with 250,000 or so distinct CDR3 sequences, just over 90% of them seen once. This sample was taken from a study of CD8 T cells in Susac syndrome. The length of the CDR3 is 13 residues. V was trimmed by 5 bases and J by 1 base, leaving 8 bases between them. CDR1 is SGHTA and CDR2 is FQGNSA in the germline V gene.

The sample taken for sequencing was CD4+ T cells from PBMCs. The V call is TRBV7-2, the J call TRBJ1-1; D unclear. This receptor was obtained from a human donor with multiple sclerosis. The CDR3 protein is CASSGAGNTEAFF. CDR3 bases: TGTGCCAGCAGCGGCGCAGGGAACACTGAAGCTTTCTTT.